This T cell receptor beta chain was sequenced for a study of neurological immune-mediated disorders. This clonotype was seen repeatedly, ten times or more. What it binds is unknown. The study's findings and limits: TCR-beta repertoires seemed private in all groups, with no expanded CDR3 amino acid sequences shared.

With 10-nucleotide random UMIs included, cDNA was synthesized by 5'RACE. TCRdb fed the 5' RACE reads into MiXCR, producing one record per CDR3 protein. The sample holds almost 30,000 distinct CDR3 sequences, 9% to 14% seen once. CDR1 and CDR2 (germline): SGHRS, YFSETQ. The CDR3 extends over 13 amino acids. Trimming shortened V by 2 bases and J by 6 bases, and 12 bases separated the two germline ends. Serving as healthy controls were blood bank volunteers based in Maryland, USA. This clonotype originated in an older woman in good health. The V call is TRBV5-1, the J call TRBJ2-7; no firm D call. Source material: PBMCs. CDR3 loop: CASSFSPGSEQYF. CDR3 nucleotide sequence: TGCGCCAGCAGCTTCAGCCCAGGATCCGAGCAGTACTTC.